A selection of T cell receptor beta chains follows, all from one sample in a study of a mutant IDH1 vaccine in newly diagnosed glioma. The data were produced by immunoSEQ multiplex PCR, yet TCRdb's version contains in-frame clones alone and is incomplete. The sample lists about 34,000 clones, around 83% seen once, with about 9.4% in the top ten. This material consisted of peripheral blood mononuclear cells (PBMCs), taken from a glioma patient treated with radiotherapy, temozolomide or both. The source is a man aged 45 to 65 with glioma. Some clones in this sample may be carry-over from other donors' samples. CDR3s include the opening cysteine and the closing phenylalanine or tryptophan. D genes are given only for firm matches. A clone size is listed for some rows: how often the clone was seen (once, few, many), or a class if it is expanded.

d_gene | j_gene | v_gene | abundance | CDR3aa | CDR3nt
TRBD1 | TRBJ1-2 | TRBV6-6 | NA | CATSGTGYGYTF | TGTGCCACCTCCGGGACAGGGTATGGCTACACCTTC
NA | TRBJ2-4 | TRBV30 | NA | CAWTWGQSPDGNIQYF | TGTGCCTGGACCTGGGGGCAGTCCCCCGATGGGAACATTCAGTACTTC
TRBD2 | TRBJ2-1 | TRBV5-6 | NA | CASSLQLAGYLEQFF | TGTGCCAGCAGCTTGCAACTAGCGGGGTACCTTGAGCAGTTCTTC
NA | TRBJ2-5 | TRBV6-6 | NA | CASSYKDLRETQYF | TGTGCCAGCAGTTACAAGGATCTGAGGGAGACCCAGTACTTC
TRBD1 | TRBJ2-7 | TRBV5-4 | few | CASSPGQGPYEQYF | TGTGCCAGCAGCCCTGGACAGGGGCCCTACGAGCAGTACTTC
NA | TRBJ1-5 | TRBV5-1 | NA | CASSQGSGDQPQHF | TGCGCCAGCAGCCAGGGGAGCGGGGATCAGCCCCAGCATTTT
TRBD1 | TRBJ1-2 | TRBV6-1 | few | CASSEGTGGYGYTF | TGTGCCAGCAGTGAAGGGACAGGGGGCTATGGCTACACCTTC
TRBD1 | TRBJ2-7 | TRBV4-3 | NA | CASSPGTVSYEQYF | TGCGCCAGCAGTCCTGGGACAGTTTCCTACGAGCAGTACTTC
NA | TRBJ2-7 | TRBV5-4 | NA | CASSLGTDYEQYF | TGTGCCAGCAGCCTAGGGACTGATTACGAGCAGTACTTC
NA | TRBJ2-3 | TRBV4-3 | NA | CASSQAGQNTDTQYF | TGCGCCAGCAGCCAAGCGGGACAAAACACAGATACGCAGTATTTT
NA | TRBJ2-7 | TRBV6-5 | few | CASSYSGPREQYF | TGTGCCAGCAGTTACTCCGGTCCCCGCGAGCAGTACTTC
TRBD2 | TRBJ2-3 | TRBV5-1 | NA | CASSLGGLAGVGADTQYF | TGCGCCAGCAGCTTGGGCGGACTAGCGGGAGTTGGGGCAGATACGCAGTATTTT
NA | TRBJ1-1 | TRBV11-2 | NA | CASSPGRDTEAFF | TGTGCCAGCAGCCCAGGGAGGGACACTGAAGCTTTCTTT
TRBD2 | TRBJ2-7 | TRBV4-2 | once | CASSQERASGVRSYEQYF | TGTGCCAGCAGCCAAGAAAGGGCTAGCGGGGTGCGGTCCTACGAGCAGTACTTC
NA | TRBJ1-1 | TRBV5-1 | NA | CASSPDGNTEAFF | TGCGCCAGCAGCCCGGACGGAAACACTGAAGCTTTCTTT
TRBD2 | TRBJ2-1 | TRBV6-5 | NA | CASSSPGTSGIEQFF | TGTGCCAGCAGTTCCCCAGGGACTAGCGGGATTGAGCAGTTCTTC